This T cell receptor beta chain was identified in a study of shared clonotypes between healthy human individuals. Study observations and caveats: It was anticipated that sequencing depth would influence how many clonotypes donors shared.

For this clone: The antigen is not known.

The CDR3 loop spans 18 amino acids. Deep level was the assay's run setting. Genomic DNA of each subset was evenly split across several immunoSEQ plates. DNA at about 210 ng, some 31,000 T cell genomes, went into sorted-subset replicate PCRs. Sequenced by immunoSEQ multiplex PCR; TCRdb stores in-frame clones only, minus some. The table records 1.6 million or so clones, 96% of them present only once. The specimen sequenced was naive CD4+ T cells sorted from blood. The sample's subset: CD45RA+ positively selected. This TCR was sampled from a young man in good health. This chain uses TRBV7-5 with TRBJ2-1; no check of the table's D call, TRBD2, against the DNA was made. TRBV7-5 counts as a pseudogene. DNA for the CDR3: TGTGTCAGAAGCTTAGCCCTCACCAGGACTAGCGGCTACAATGAGCAGTTCTTC. Translated, it gives CVRSLALTRTSGYNEQFF.